Listed below are T cell receptor beta chains from one sample, sequenced in a study of blood T cell repertoires in COVID-19. TCRdb's copy holds only in-frame clones and misses some; the assay was immunoSEQ multiplex PCR. The data show over 250,000 clones, with around 90% seen just once and 8% to 9% held by the top ten. The sequenced sample was PBMCs or T cells enriched from blood (not recorded which). The receptors were sampled from a woman younger than 35 who had recovered from COVID-19. Both conserved end residues are part of each CDR3. A D gene is named only where the DNA matches it firmly. Rows give clone size only sometimes, using once, few, many, or a class for an expanded clone.

J gene: TRBJ2-5
V gene: TRBV30
clone size: NA
D gene: TRBD2
CDR3 protein: CAWSVRILAGGPIQETQYF
CDR3 DNA: TGTGCCTGGAGTGTACGAATTCTAGCGGGGGGACCCATCCAAGAGACCCAGTACTTC

J gene: TRBJ1-5
V gene: TRBV28
clone size: NA
D gene: NA
CDR3 protein: CASSLPSRGRNQPQHF
CDR3 DNA: TGTGCCAGCAGTTTACCCTCCAGGGGACGAAATCAGCCCCAGCATTTT

J gene: TRBJ1-2
V gene: TRBV5-6
clone size: NA
D gene: NA
CDR3 protein: CASSIWDTWNTF
CDR3 DNA: TGTGCCAGCAGCATATGGGACACGTGGAACACCTTC

J gene: TRBJ2-4
V gene: TRBV5-1
clone size: NA
D gene: TRBD1
CDR3 protein: CASSRNEQGRAKNIQYF
CDR3 DNA: TGCGCCAGCAGCCGAAATGAACAGGGGCGCGCCAAAAACATTCAGTACTTC

J gene: TRBJ1-2
V gene: TRBV28
clone size: NA
D gene: NA
CDR3 protein: CASRRNGDYGYTF
CDR3 DNA: TGTGCCAGCCGGAGGAACGGTGACTATGGCTACACCTTC

J gene: TRBJ2-7
V gene: TRBV4-2
clone size: NA
D gene: TRBD2
CDR3 protein: CASSRELAGEEQYF
CDR3 DNA: TGTGCCAGCAGCCGTGAACTAGCGGGGGAGGAGCAGTACTTC

J gene: TRBJ2-5
V gene: TRBV7-9
clone size: NA
D gene: TRBD2
CDR3 protein: CASSSGTSGEGGRETQYF
CDR3 DNA: TGTGCCAGCAGCTCCGGGACTAGCGGGGAAGGGGGCCGGGAGACCCAGTACTTC

J gene: TRBJ1-1
V gene: TRBV7-3
clone size: NA
D gene: TRBD1
CDR3 protein: CASSAGQLNTEAFF
CDR3 DNA: TGTGCCAGCAGCGCGGGACAGTTGAACACTGAAGCTTTCTTT

J gene: TRBJ2-3
V gene: TRBV18
clone size: NA
D gene: TRBD1
CDR3 protein: CASSRRTGGTDTQYF
CDR3 DNA: TGTGCCAGCTCACGACGGACAGGGGGCACAGATACGCAGTATTTT

J gene: TRBJ1-1
V gene: TRBV15
clone size: NA
D gene: NA
CDR3 protein: CATSRVPANEAFF
CDR3 DNA: TGTGCCACCAGCCGGGTCCCCGCAAATGAAGCTTTCTTT

J gene: TRBJ2-7
V gene: TRBV28
clone size: many
D gene: NA
CDR3 protein: CASSPSGSEQYF
CDR3 DNA: TGTGCCAGCAGCCCGAGCGGAAGCGAGCAGTACTTC

J gene: TRBJ1-1
V gene: TRBV11-3
clone size: NA
D gene: NA
CDR3 protein: CASSPNINTEAFF
CDR3 DNA: TGTGCCAGCAGCCCCAACATAAACACTGAAGCTTTCTTT

J gene: TRBJ2-1
V gene: TRBV3-1/TRBV3-2
clone size: NA
D gene: NA
CDR3 protein: CASISGAERNEQFF
CDR3 DNA: TGTGCCAGCATCTCAGGAGCGGAACGCAATGAGCAGTTCTTC

J gene: TRBJ2-2
V gene: TRBV5-5
clone size: NA
D gene: NA
CDR3 protein: CASSLETGANTGELFF
CDR3 DNA: TGTGCCAGCAGCTTGGAGACAGGCGCTAACACCGGGGAGCTGTTTTTT

J gene: TRBJ1-2
V gene: TRBV6-5
clone size: once
D gene: TRBD1
CDR3 protein: CASSRDREIHGYTF
CDR3 DNA: TGTGCCAGCAGCAGGGACAGGGAAATTCATGGCTACACCTTC

J gene: TRBJ2-7
V gene: TRBV10-3
clone size: NA
D gene: NA
CDR3 protein: CAIKIQRQPYEQYF
CDR3 DNA: TGTGCCATCAAGATCCAGCGGCAGCCCTACGAGCAGTACTTC

J gene: TRBJ1-2
V gene: TRBV27
clone size: NA
D gene: NA
CDR3 protein: CASSSPSQGEDGYTF
CDR3 DNA: TGTGCCAGCAGTTCCCCCTCGCAGGGCGAGGATGGCTACACCTTC

J gene: TRBJ1-1
V gene: TRBV28
clone size: once
D gene: NA
CDR3 protein: CASTSRGMNTEAFF
CDR3 DNA: TGTGCCAGCACCTCAAGGGGGATGAACACTGAAGCTTTCTTT

J gene: TRBJ1-1
V gene: TRBV28
clone size: NA
D gene: NA
CDR3 protein: CASTPGGTEAFF
CDR3 DNA: TGTGCCAGCACCCCCGGGGGCACTGAAGCTTTCTTT

J gene: TRBJ2-7
V gene: TRBV28
clone size: once
D gene: TRBD1
CDR3 protein: CATYRGGEQYF
CDR3 DNA: TGTGCCACCTACAGGGGTGGCGAGCAGTACTTC

J gene: TRBJ2-3
V gene: TRBV29-1
clone size: NA
D gene: NA
CDR3 protein: CSVDGRTAGTDTQYF
CDR3 DNA: TGCAGCGTTGACGGTCGGACGGCGGGGACAGATACGCAGTATTTT

J gene: TRBJ2-7
V gene: TRBV7-2
clone size: NA
D gene: TRBD2
CDR3 protein: CASSWGGPNEQYF
CDR3 DNA: TGTGCCAGCAGTTGGGGAGGGCCCAACGAGCAGTACTTC

J gene: TRBJ1-2
V gene: TRBV10-3
clone size: NA
D gene: NA
CDR3 protein: CAISEPGEYGYTF
CDR3 DNA: TGTGCCATCAGTGAGCCAGGGGAGTATGGCTACACCTTC

J gene: TRBJ2-2
V gene: TRBV7-8
clone size: NA
D gene: TRBD1
CDR3 protein: CASSLEGALPGELFF
CDR3 DNA: TGTGCCAGCAGCCTCGAGGGGGCGCTGCCCGGGGAGCTGTTTTTT

J gene: TRBJ1-5
V gene: TRBV21-1
clone size: NA
D gene: NA
CDR3 protein: CASSKSRTEIYSNQPQHF
CDR3 DNA: TGTGCCAGCAGCAAATCTAGGACAGAAATATATAGCAATCAGCCCCAGCATTTT

J gene: TRBJ2-7
V gene: TRBV9
clone size: NA
D gene: NA
CDR3 protein: CASSRQVLSYEQYF
CDR3 DNA: TGTGCCAGCAGCCGACAGGTCCTCTCCTACGAGCAGTACTTC

J gene: TRBJ2-3
V gene: TRBV9
clone size: NA
D gene: TRBD1
CDR3 protein: CASSVSAGQGGSDTQYF
CDR3 DNA: TGTGCCAGCAGCGTCTCGGCGGGACAGGGAGGCTCAGATACGCAGTATTTT

J gene: TRBJ2-3
V gene: TRBV9
clone size: NA
D gene: TRBD2
CDR3 protein: CASSVEDGRLPTDTQYF
CDR3 DNA: TGTGCCAGCAGCGTAGAAGACGGGAGGCTCCCCACAGATACGCAGTATTTT

J gene: TRBJ2-2
V gene: TRBV3-1/TRBV3-2
clone size: NA
D gene: TRBD2
CDR3 protein: CASSQEGLAGGLNTGELFF
CDR3 DNA: TGTGCCAGCAGCCAAGAGGGACTAGCGGGGGGGCTGAACACCGGGGAGCTGTTTTTT

J gene: TRBJ1-2
V gene: TRBV18
clone size: NA
D gene: NA
CDR3 protein: CASSPREDTYGYTF
CDR3 DNA: TGTGCCAGCTCACCACGAGAAGATACTTATGGCTACACCTTC

J gene: TRBJ2-7
V gene: TRBV27
clone size: NA
D gene: TRBD1
CDR3 protein: CASSPDRDRGSYEQYF
CDR3 DNA: TGTGCCAGCAGTCCCGACCGGGACAGGGGATCCTACGAGCAGTACTTC

J gene: TRBJ2-3
V gene: TRBV2
clone size: NA
D gene: TRBD2
CDR3 protein: CASSSIAGLTDTQYF
CDR3 DNA: TGTGCCAGCAGTTCTATAGCGGGGCTCACAGATACGCAGTATTTT

J gene: TRBJ2-3
V gene: TRBV28
clone size: once
D gene: NA
CDR3 protein: CASSLFSGTDTQYF
CDR3 DNA: TGTGCCAGCAGTTTATTTTCCGGCACAGATACGCAGTATTTT

J gene: TRBJ2-1
V gene: TRBV4-1
clone size: NA
D gene: TRBD2
CDR3 protein: CASSHRLAGGYNEQFF
CDR3 DNA: TGCGCCAGCAGCCACCGACTAGCGGGGGGCTACAATGAGCAGTTCTTC

J gene: TRBJ2-5
V gene: TRBV24-1
clone size: NA
D gene: NA
CDR3 protein: CATSVWGEETQYF
CDR3 DNA: TGTGCCACCAGTGTCTGGGGCGAAGAGACCCAGTACTTC

J gene: TRBJ2-7
V gene: TRBV12-2
clone size: NA
D gene: NA
CDR3 protein: CASRLAEALAGDNKDEQYF
CDR3 DNA: TGTGCAAGTCGCTTAGCGGAAGCTTTAGCGGGAGATAATAAGGACGAGCAGTACTTC

J gene: TRBJ1-4
V gene: TRBV28
clone size: NA
D gene: NA
CDR3 protein: CASSKSEKLFF
CDR3 DNA: TGTGCCAGCAGCAAATCCGAAAAACTGTTTTTT

J gene: TRBJ1-6
V gene: TRBV11-2
clone size: NA
D gene: NA
CDR3 protein: CASSLGGRGNSPLHF
CDR3 DNA: TGTGCCAGCAGCTTAGGAGGGAGGGGGAATTCACCCCTCCACTTT

J gene: TRBJ2-7
V gene: TRBV2
clone size: medium-sized
D gene: NA
CDR3 protein: CANTRTDSYEQYF
CDR3 DNA: TGTGCCAATACCCGGACAGACTCCTACGAGCAGTACTTC

J gene: TRBJ2-6
V gene: TRBV7-2
clone size: NA
D gene: TRBD1
CDR3 protein: CASSPNPRGLGANVLTF
CDR3 DNA: TGTGCCAGCAGCCCAAATCCCAGGGGGCTAGGGGCCAACGTCCTGACTTTC

J gene: TRBJ1-2
V gene: TRBV28
clone size: NA
D gene: TRBD1
CDR3 protein: CASSSTDRLLIGGYTF
CDR3 DNA: TGTGCCAGCAGTTCCACGGACAGGCTCCTGATCGGGGGCTACACCTTC